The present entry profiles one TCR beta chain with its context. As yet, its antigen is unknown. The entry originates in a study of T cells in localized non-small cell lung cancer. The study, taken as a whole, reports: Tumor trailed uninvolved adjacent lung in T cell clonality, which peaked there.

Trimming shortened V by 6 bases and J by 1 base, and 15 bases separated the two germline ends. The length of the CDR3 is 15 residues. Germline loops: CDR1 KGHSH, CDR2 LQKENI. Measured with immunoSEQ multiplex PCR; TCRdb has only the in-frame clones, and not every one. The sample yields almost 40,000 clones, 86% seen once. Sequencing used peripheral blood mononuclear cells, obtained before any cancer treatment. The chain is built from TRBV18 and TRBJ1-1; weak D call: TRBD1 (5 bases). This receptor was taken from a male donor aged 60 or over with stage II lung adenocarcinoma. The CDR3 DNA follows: TGTGCCAGCTCCTTTGCGGGGGTGGAGAACACTGAAGCTTTCTTT. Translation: CASSFAGVENTEAFF.